The 24 T cell receptor beta chains given below trace back to one sample, sequenced in a study of CD8+CD57+ T cells in acquired aplastic anemia. CD8+CD57+ cell expansion, shown by flow cytometry, had occurred in the patients selected for sequencing. TCR beta VDJ and CDR3 profiling used genomic DNA as template. TCRdb reprocessed the reads via MiXCR and lists one record per CDR3 protein. Counted here are 150,000 to 200,000 distinct CDR3 sequences, approximately 48% occurring once; the ten biggest clones make up approximately 12%. Sequencing was done on a sample of sorted CD4+, CD8+, or CD8+CD57+ T cells (not recorded which) from PBMCs. The receptors shown here come from a human donor with aplastic anemia.

In this sample, this clonotype turned up a few times. The chain employs TRBV3-1 and TRBJ2-5; tentatively, D is TRBD1 (7 bases). Germline V gene sequence: CDR1 LGHDT, CDR2 YNNKEL (reference sequence). The CDR3 runs 15 residues. V was shortened by 4 bases and J by 5 bases, with 17 bases between the two germline ends. The CDR3 DNA reads as TGTGCCAGCAGCCCGCGCGAGGGGGCGGGGGAGACCCAGTACTTC. This sequence encodes CASSPREGAGETQYF.

The V and J genes are TRBV20-1 and TRBJ2-5; 10 nucleotides align to TRBD1. Germline V gene data show CDR1 as DFQATT and CDR2 as SNEGSKA (reference sequence). This CDR3 region has 14 residues. CDR3 sequence: CSPDPGQGQETQYF. The DNA of the CDR3 is TGCAGCCCAGATCCGGGACAGGGGCAAGAGACCCAGTACTTC.

There are many counts of this clonotype. In DNA form, the CDR3 reads TGTGCCAGCAGCTTAGTGCACTCTGGGGCCAACGTCCTGACTTTC. It is translated as CASSLVHSGANVLTF. The V gene is TRBV11-2, the J gene TRBJ2-6; no clear D. Per germline, CDR1 SGHAT and CDR2 FQNNGV. Trimming cost V 1 base and J 0 bases, with 4 bases left between them. The CDR3 has 15 amino acids.

This clonotype was recorded many times. V usage is TRBV7-9 and J usage is TRBJ2-1, with a weak D call TRBD2 (7 bases). Germline assignment: CDR1 SEHNR and CDR2 FQNEAQ (reference sequence). The CDR3 has 15 amino acids. Trimming removed 0 bases from V and 5 bases from J, with 11 bases in between. DNA for the CDR3: TGTGCCAGCAGCTTAGCGGGGGGGCGGAACAATGAGCAGTTCTTC. Translation gives CASSLAGGRNNEQFF.

This clonotype was counted at least ten times. This chain connects TRBV9 to TRBJ1-6, with D hard to call. The CDR3 has 17 amino acids. Germline CDR1 reads SGDLS; CDR2 reads YYNGEE. V gave up 0 bases and J gave up 7 bases, with 17 bases separating them. The CDR3 sequence: CASSVGGGHLINSPLHF. CDR3 bases: TGTGCCAGCAGCGTAGGTGGAGGGCACCTTATCAATTCACCCCTCCACTTT.

The gene calls are TRBV2 and TRBJ2-5; TRBD1 matches at 7 bases. This CDR3 has 16 amino acids. The J segment lost 5 bases and the V segment lost 3 bases, leaving 12 bases of the junction unmatched. Germline assignment: CDR1 SNHLY and CDR2 FYNNEI. CDR3 DNA sequence: TGTGCCAGCAGTGACCCCTTCCGACAGGGTTACGAGACCCAGTACTTC. It is translated as CASSDPFRQGYETQYF.

This clonotype was counted between two and nine times. The chain couples TRBV29-1 to TRBJ2-7; 12 bases are a match to TRBD1. J gave up 7 bases and V 6 bases, and 10 bases lay outside the gene matches. The germline gives CDR1 SQVTM, CDR2 ANQGSEA. The CDR3 length is 14 residues. The CDR3 region is CSVDPGQGAQEQYF. CDR3 DNA sequence: TGCAGCGTCGACCCGGGACAGGGGGCTCAAGAGCAGTACTTC.

This clonotype occurred many times. The chain is built from TRBV9 and TRBJ1-6; no clear D gene. Germline loops: CDR1 SGDLS, CDR2 YYNGEE. Trimming stripped 0 bases from V and 12 bases from J, with 10 bases between. This CDR3 region has 13 residues. CDR3 sequence: CASSVAGSEPLHF. The CDR3 nucleotides read TGTGCCAGCAGCGTAGCAGGCTCCGAACCCCTCCACTTT.

The V gene is TRBV20-1, the J gene TRBJ2-3, with D tentatively TRBD1 (6 bases). The end of the DNA is better explained by TRBJ1-5, so the J call may be wrong. The CDR3 runs 17 residues. CDR1 is DFQATT and CDR2 is SNEGSKA in the germline V gene (reference sequence). This CDR3 reads CSARDRGGAGGTDTQHF. The CDR3 DNA is TGCAGTGCTAGAGATCGAGGGGGAGCGGGTGGCACAGATACGCAGCATTTT.

This chain links TRBV11-2 with TRBJ2-7; D is undetermined. CDR1 is SGHAT, CDR2 FQNNGV, per germline. There are 12 residues in the CDR3. V was cut by 4 bases and J by 5 bases, with 9 bases left in between. The CDR3 reads CASSSSRHEQYF. CDR3 bases: TGTGCCAGCAGCTCCTCACGGCACGAGCAGTACTTC.

The chain uses TRBV24-1 and TRBJ1-5; 7 bases fit TRBD1. The germline V gene has CDR1 KGHDR and CDR2 SFDVKD. V shed 4 bases, J shed 5 bases, and the junction held 10 bases outside the gene matches. This CDR3 spans 16 amino acids. The chain's CDR3 is CATSDQQGFGDQPQHF. CDR3 nucleotide sequence: TGTGCCACCAGTGACCAACAGGGGTTTGGGGATCAGCCCCAGCATTTT.

The chain couples TRBV24-1 to TRBJ1-5; no reliable D call. The germline V gene has CDR1 KGHDR and CDR2 SFDVKD. V lost 3 bases and J lost 4, with 12 bases in between. The CDR3 runs 15 residues. DNA of the CDR3: TGTGCCACCAGTGATCCGCAGTTATTTAATCAGCCCCAGCATTTT. As protein: CATSDPQLFNQPQHF.

V usage is TRBV5-1 and J usage is TRBJ1-3; tentatively, D is TRBD1 (5 bases). CDR3 length: 16 residues. Trimming removed 0 bases from V and 3 bases from J, with 13 bases in between. CDR1 and CDR2 from the germline V gene are SGHRS and YFSETQ. The CDR3 sequence is CASSLGHPGGGNTIYF. The DNA for the CDR3 is TGCGCCAGCAGCTTGGGACACCCCGGGGGTGGAAACACCATATATTTT.

On this clonotype itself: One end of the junction is discordant with germline, which a read error may explain. The rearrangement uses TRBV20-1 and TRBJ1-2; D gene ambiguous. Germline loops: CDR1 DFQATT, CDR2 SNEGSKA (reference sequence). This CDR3 contains 13 residues. This CDR3 is CGARDQTRAGYTF. The CDR3, as DNA: TGCGGTGCTAGAGATCAGACAAGGGCAGGCTACACCTTC.

This sequence joins TRBV24-1 and TRBJ2-1; D remains ambiguous. This CDR3 has 12 residues. Germline CDR1 reads KGHDR; CDR2 reads SFDVKD. With 4 bases removed from V and 9 bases from J, the gap between germline ends came to 9 bases. The DNA for the CDR3 is TGTGCCACCAGTGACTCGGACCTTGAGCAGTTCTTC. This gives the protein CATSDSDLEQFF.

This chain links TRBV20-1 with TRBJ2-7; D is possibly TRBD2 (6 bases). V lost 1 base, J lost 2 bases, and 12 bases lay in between. This CDR3 is 14 amino acids long. Germline CDR1 reads DFQATT; CDR2 reads SNEGSKA (reference sequence). For the CDR3, the DNA is TGCAGTGCTAGAGGAGGGAGGACCCCCTACGAGCAGTACTTC. It translates to CSARGGRTPYEQYF.

The rearrangement joins TRBV24-1 to TRBJ2-2, with D perhaps TRBD2 (6 bases). V was shortened by 2 bases and J by 5 bases, with 14 bases between the two germline ends. The germline gives CDR1 KGHDR, CDR2 SFDVKD. The CDR3 is 16 residues long. The CDR3 protein is CATSDSGSGRTGELFF. For the CDR3, the DNA is TGTGCCACCAGTGATTCGGGGTCGGGGAGGACCGGGGAGCTGTTTTTT.

V gene TRBV20-1 combines with J gene TRBJ1-2, with a possible D match to TRBD1 (6 bases). V lost 4 bases and J 4 bases, leaving 10 bases between the germline ends. Per germline, CDR1 DFQATT and CDR2 SNEGSKA (reference sequence). The CDR3 has 12 residues. CDR3 DNA sequence: TGCAGTGCTATAACAGGGACCTATGGCTACACCTTC. Encoded protein: CSAITGTYGYTF.

This clonotype was recorded many times. V gene TRBV19 combines with J gene TRBJ2-3; 10 nucleotides match TRBD1. J gave up 3 bases and V 5 bases, and 5 bases lay outside the gene matches. Germline CDR1 reads LNHDA; CDR2 reads SQIVND (reference sequence). The CDR3 loop spans 15 amino acids. As DNA, the CDR3 is TGTGCCAGTAGTTCCCGGGACAGGGGAACAGATACGCAGTATTTT. This codes for CASSSRDRGTDTQYF.

The V and J genes are TRBV7-3 and TRBJ1-1; D is unresolved. Germline V gene data show CDR1 as SGHTA and CDR2 as FQGTGA. The CDR3 runs to 13 residues. V shed 5 bases and J shed 1 base, with 8 bases lying between them. The CDR3 DNA reads TGTGCCAGCAGCGAACAGAAGAACACTGAAGCTTTCTTT. Translation: CASSEQKNTEAFF.

This clonotype occurred many times. The chain combines TRBV12-3 or TRBV12-4 with TRBJ1-1; D is perhaps TRBD1 (5 bases). The ends were cut back, 3 bases at V and 2 bases at J, with 7 bases in the middle. The CDR3 is 13 amino acids. The CDR3 reads CASSFQGNTEAFF. The CDR3 DNA reads TGTGCCAGCAGTTTTCAGGGAAACACTGAAGCTTTCTTT.

This clonotype was picked up many times. The chain links TRBV4-1 to TRBJ1-3, with D uncertain. Germline V gene data show CDR1 as MGHRA and CDR2 as YSYEKL. The CDR3 runs 16 residues. V lost 6 bases and J lost 0, with 15 bases in between. The CDR3 bases are TGCGCCAGCAGTAGAGGCCAGGAGACCTCTGGAAACACCATATATTTT. Translated, it gives CASSRGQETSGNTIYF.

The chain uses TRBV12-3 or TRBV12-4 and TRBJ2-1, with no clear D. Trimming took off 5 bases at V and 2 bases at J, with 16 bases between the two ends. There are 16 residues in the CDR3. CDR3 protein: CASSPRVSVTYNEQFF. CDR3 coding DNA: TGTGCCAGCAGTCCCCGGGTCAGCGTTACCTACAATGAGCAGTTCTTC.

V usage is TRBV25-1 and J usage is TRBJ2-1; TRBD1 aligns across 10 bases. V dropped 4 bases and J dropped 8; count of bases not matched to a gene: 5. Per germline, CDR1 MGHDK and CDR2 SYGVNS. CDR3 length equals 14 residues. The DNA for the CDR3 is TGTGCCAGCAGTGCCCGGGACAGGGGTTATGAGCAGTTCTTC. The encoded protein is CASSARDRGYEQFF.